The 10 T cell receptor beta chains presented below share a single source sample, sequenced in a study of T cell repertoires in cytomegalovirus infection. TCRdb processed the reads anew with MiXCR; each CDR3 protein has one entry. This sample has 28,000 or so distinct CDR3 sequences, with around 19% found just once. Their cognate antigens are unknown. The specimen comprised CD8+ T cells from cultured PBMCs, sampled from culture after CMV antigen stimulation. The receptors derive from a human donor in good health (CMV status not recorded). Some clones in this sample may be carry-over from other donors' samples.

This clonotype was counted a few times. V is TRBV6-2 or TRBV6-3 and J is TRBJ2-1; 9 bases are shared with TRBD2. This CDR3 is built from 16 residues. The ends lost 5 bases at V and 6 bases at J; junction bases unmatched: 11. The germline V gene encodes CDR1 MNHEY and CDR2 SVGEGT. The CDR3 region has the DNA TGTGCCAGCAGTCCACTCAAAGCGGGGGGTTTCAATGAGCAGTTCTTC. Amino acids: CASSPLKAGGFNEQFF.

The chain links TRBV7-2 to TRBJ1-2; D is uncertain. Germline CDR1 SGHTA, CDR2 FQGNSA. V lost 3 bases and J lost 3, with 2 bases in between. This CDR3 comprises 11 residues. Here the CDR3 reads CASSFDYGYTF. CDR3 coding DNA: TGTGCCAGCAGCTTTGACTATGGCTACACCTTC.

This clonotype has only a few counts. The V gene is TRBV4-2, the J gene TRBJ2-3, with 8 positions matching TRBD2. Losses at the gene ends were 7 bases for V and 2 bases for J; bases not matched to a gene: 5. Germline CDR1 reads LGHNA; CDR2 reads YNFKEQ. This CDR3 is 14 amino acids long. The CDR3 DNA sequence: TGTGCCAGCACCTCCGGGGGGGACACAGATACGCAGTATTTT. This gives the protein CASTSGGDTDTQYF.

A few counts support this clonotype. The genes are TRBV3-1 and TRBJ2-5; D uncertain. This CDR3 spans 16 amino acids. Germline V gives CDR1 LGHDT, CDR2 YNNKEL (reference sequence). V was cut by 1 base and J by 0 bases, with 12 bases left in between. The CDR3 DNA reads TGTGCCAGCAGCCAAGGGGCTTCCAAGTACCAAGAGACCCAGTACTTC. Residues: CASSQGASKYQETQYF.

The genes are TRBV6-5 and TRBJ2-7; a possible D gene is TRBD1 (6 bases). The CDR3 runs to 13 residues. Trimming stripped 3 bases from V and 4 bases from J, with 10 bases between. The germline gives CDR1 MNHEY, CDR2 SVGAGI. As DNA, the CDR3 is TGTGCCAGCAGTTATCAACAGGGATACGAGCAGTACTTC. It is translated as CASSYQQGYEQYF.

This clonotype was detected ten times or more. The chain couples TRBV10-3 to TRBJ1-1; TRBD1 aligns across 9 bases. V lost 10 bases and J lost 5; bases outside the gene matches: 5. The CDR3 covers 12 residues. Germline assignment: CDR1 ENHRY and CDR2 SYGVKD. CDR3 residues: CASGTGRTEAFF. The DNA of the CDR3 is TGTGCCAGCGGGACAGGGAGGACTGAAGCTTTCTTT.

The chain carries TRBV6-2 or TRBV6-3 and TRBJ2-1; the D gene is possibly TRBD1 (5 bases). CDR3 length: 15 amino acids. The V and J ends lost 6 bases and 0 bases respectively, with 12 bases between them. CDR1 is MNHEY and CDR2 is SVGEGT in the germline V gene. The CDR3 spells CASSLQGGSYNEQFF. The CDR3 nucleotides read TGTGCCAGCAGCCTCCAGGGTGGCTCCTACAATGAGCAGTTCTTC.

In the case of this clonotype: A read error may explain this, as a much larger clone is one base away. DNA of the CDR3: TGCAGCGTTGAAGGGAGGACAGGGGCCTCCTTCAATGAGCAGTTCTTC. It is translated as CSVEGRTGASFNEQFF. The rearrangement links TRBV29-1 to TRBJ2-1; 9 positions match TRBD1. CDR1 SQVTM and CDR2 ANQGSEA come from the germline V gene. CDR3 length: 16 amino acids.

By its share, this clonotype is medium-sized (0.01 to 0.1%). The J gene is TRBJ2-7, the V gene TRBV7-8; D might be TRBD2 (5 bases). The CDR3 totals 13 residues. Trimming stripped 4 bases from V and 7 bases from J, with 14 bases between. The germline V gene has CDR1 SGHVS and CDR2 FQNEAQ. In nucleotides, the CDR3 is TGTGCCAGCAGCTCAACACAAACGGGGGAGCAGTACTTC. It yields the protein CASSSTQTGEQYF. Full variable domain (remainder filled in from reference TRBV7-8 and TRBJ2-7): GAGVSQSPRYKVAKRGQDVALRCDPISGHVSLFWYQQALGQGPEFLTYFQNEAQLDKSGLPSDRFFAERPEGSVSTLKIQRTQQEDSAVYLCASSSTQTGEQYFGPGTRLTVT.

This clonotype came up a few times. The DNA for the CDR3 is TGTGCCAGCACAATAGGGCCAGATACGCAGTATTTT. Translating it yields CASTIGPDTQYF. The chain joins TRBV12-3 or TRBV12-4 to TRBJ2-3; D is unclear. There are 12 residues in the CDR3. V was trimmed by 7 bases and J by 4 bases, leaving 9 bases between them.